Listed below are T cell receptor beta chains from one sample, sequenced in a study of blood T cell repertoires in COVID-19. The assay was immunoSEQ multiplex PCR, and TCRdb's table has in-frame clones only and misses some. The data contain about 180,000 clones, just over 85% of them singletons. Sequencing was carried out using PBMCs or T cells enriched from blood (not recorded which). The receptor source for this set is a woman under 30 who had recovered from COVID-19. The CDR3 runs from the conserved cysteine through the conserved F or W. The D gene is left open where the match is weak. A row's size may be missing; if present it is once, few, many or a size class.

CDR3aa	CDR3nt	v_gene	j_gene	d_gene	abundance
CASNTYEQYF	TGTGCCAGTAACACCTACGAGCAGTACTTC	TRBV2	TRBJ2-7	NA	NA
CAISATSQNNEQFF	TGTGCCATCAGTGCCACATCCCAGAACAATGAGCAGTTCTTC	TRBV10-3	TRBJ2-1	NA	NA
CASSAEGEGATYEQYF	TGTGCCAGCAGTGCCGAAGGGGAAGGGGCGACCTACGAGCAGTACTTC	TRBV6-1	TRBJ2-7	NA	few
CASSDRGNSPLHF	TGTGCCAGCAGCGACAGGGGTAATTCACCCCTCCACTTT	TRBV5-5	TRBJ1-6	TRBD1	NA
CASRPRTGGNTEAFF	TGTGCCAGCAGACCCCGGACAGGGGGGAACACTGAAGCTTTCTTT	TRBV5-4	TRBJ1-1	TRBD1	NA
CSASSVWGGKTQYF	TGCAGTGCTAGTTCGGTCTGGGGAGGGAAGACCCAGTACTTC	TRBV20-1	TRBJ2-5	TRBD2	NA
CASSSLKILTPRYEQYF	TGTGCCAGCAGCTCACTGAAAATCCTCACCCCTCGCTACGAGCAGTACTTC	TRBV7-8	TRBJ2-7	NA	NA
CASRLQGINEKLFF	TGTGCCAGTAGGCTCCAGGGGATAAATGAAAAACTGTTTTTT	TRBV19	TRBJ1-4	NA	NA
CASSQVWQGGTDTQYF	TGTGCCAGCAGCCAAGTTTGGCAGGGAGGAACAGATACGCAGTATTTT	TRBV3-1/TRBV3-2	TRBJ2-3	NA	NA
CASSRDRSGQTQYF	TGTGCCAGCAGCCGGGACAGGTCTGGTCAGACCCAGTACTTC	TRBV5-4	TRBJ2-5	TRBD1	NA
CASRPRLEETQYF	TGTGCTTCCAGGCCTCGGTTGGAAGAGACCCAGTACTTC	TRBV10-3	TRBJ2-5	NA	NA
CASSLEWQEYEQYF	TGTGCCAGCAGCTTAGAATGGCAGGAATACGAGCAGTACTTC	TRBV11-2	TRBJ2-7	NA	NA
CASSQSWGTTNTEAFF	TGCGCCAGCAGCCAATCCTGGGGGACAACTAACACTGAAGCTTTCTTT	TRBV4-3	TRBJ1-1	NA	once
CASSPVVTSWYNEQFF	TGTGCCAGCAGCCCCGTTGTGACTAGTTGGTACAATGAGCAGTTCTTC	TRBV28	TRBJ2-1	NA	once
CASSTGPYGYTF	TGTGCCAGCAGCACAGGGCCTTATGGCTACACCTTC	TRBV28	TRBJ1-2	NA	NA
CASSGGADNEKLFF	TGTGCCAGTAGCGGGGGGGCCGATAATGAAAAACTGTTTTTT	TRBV19	TRBJ1-4	NA	once
CASSPGQEILYGYTF	TGTGCCAGCAGTCCAGGACAGGAAATTTTGTATGGCTACACCTTC	TRBV7-9	TRBJ1-2	TRBD1	NA
CASSEFWQGFYGYTF	TGTGCCAGCAGTGAATTTTGGCAGGGCTTCTATGGCTACACCTTC	TRBV6-1	TRBJ1-2	NA	NA
CASSRWTTATNEKLFF	TGTGCCAGCAGCCGTTGGACAACCGCAACTAATGAAAAACTGTTTTTT	TRBV7-9	TRBJ1-4	NA	NA
CASRSDRGNEKLFF	TGTGCCAGCAGATCGGACAGGGGCAATGAAAAACTGTTTTTT	TRBV2	TRBJ1-4	TRBD1	NA
CASSPGPGLAGGINNEQFF	TGCGCCAGCAGCCCTGGACCCGGACTAGCGGGAGGTATCAACAATGAGCAGTTCTTC	TRBV4-1	TRBJ2-1	TRBD2	NA
CASSQDRGASSYNSPLHF	TGCGCCAGCAGCCAAGACAGGGGTGCGAGCTCCTATAATTCACCCCTCCACTTT	TRBV4-1	TRBJ1-6	NA	NA
CATAGHSLEAFF	TGTGCCACCGCGGGTCACTCCCTGGAGGCTTTCTTT	TRBV7-2	TRBJ1-1	NA	NA
CASSLGVSGTYEQFF	TGTGCCAGCAGCTTAGGCGTTAGCGGGACCTATGAGCAGTTCTTC	TRBV7-2	TRBJ2-1	TRBD2	NA
CASTPGTSSTYEQYF	TGTGCCAGCACTCCTGGGACTAGCTCCACCTACGAGCAGTACTTC	TRBV2	TRBJ2-7	TRBD2	NA
CASSLQGMRYEQYF	TGTGCCAGCAGTTTACAGGGGATGAGATACGAGCAGTACTTC	TRBV28	TRBJ2-7	NA	NA
CASSEGLDTDTQYF	TGTGCCAGTAGTGAAGGACTAGACACAGATACGCAGTATTTT	TRBV19	TRBJ2-3	TRBD2	NA
CASSLSDRVHQPQHF	TGTGCCAGCAGTTTATCGGACAGGGTACATCAGCCCCAGCATTTT	TRBV28	TRBJ1-5	TRBD1	once
CSLWANYEQYF	TGCAGTTTATGGGCCAACTACGAGCAGTACTTC	TRBV20-1	TRBJ2-7	NA	NA
CASSHEALKETQYF	TGTGCCAGCAGCCATGAAGCCCTCAAGGAGACCCAGTACTTC	TRBV3-1/TRBV3-2	TRBJ2-5	NA	NA
CASSIRSQGATEAFF	TGTGCCAGCAGCATCAGAAGTCAGGGGGCCACTGAAGCTTTCTTT	TRBV21-1	TRBJ1-1	NA	few
CASSLNPGYSNQPQHF	TGTGCCAGCAGTTTAAATCCGGGGTATAGCAATCAGCCCCAGCATTTT	TRBV28	TRBJ1-5	NA	NA
CASSVAGQGTGTEAFF	TGTGCCAGCAGCGTAGCCGGACAGGGGACGGGAACTGAAGCTTTCTTT	TRBV9	TRBJ1-1	TRBD1	NA
CASSAQTGSTDTQYF	TGTGCCAGCAGTGCCCAGACTGGTAGCACAGATACGCAGTATTTT	TRBV6-4	TRBJ2-3	NA	NA
CASSSLRTNSPLHF	TGTGCCAGCAGTTCCCTTCGGACAAATTCACCCCTCCACTTT	TRBV28	TRBJ1-6	NA	few
CASSHDLASETQYF	TGTGCCAGCAGCCACGATCTAGCGTCAGAGACCCAGTACTTC	TRBV7-8	TRBJ2-5	NA	NA
CASSSLSTRAGANVLTF	TGTGCCAGCAGCTCCCTTTCGACTAGGGCTGGGGCCAACGTCCTGACTTTC	TRBV6-2/TRBV6-3	TRBJ2-6	NA	NA
CASSLDGTGNYGYTF	TGTGCCAGCAGCTTGGATGGGACAGGGAACTATGGCTACACCTTC	TRBV5-5	TRBJ1-2	TRBD1	NA
CASSQGISGVTGELFF	TGCGCCAGCAGCCAAGGAATTTCAGGGGTCACCGGGGAGCTGTTTTTT	TRBV4-1	TRBJ2-2	NA	NA
CASSGGQGNNEKLFF	TGTGCCAGCAGTGGGGGACAGGGAAATAATGAAAAACTGTTTTTT	TRBV6-4	TRBJ1-4	TRBD1	many
CASSYSSGFNNSPLHF	TGTGCCAGCAGTTACTCATCAGGGTTTAATAATTCACCCCTCCACTTT	TRBV6-5	TRBJ1-6	NA	NA
CASSPDRAQEQYF	TGTGCCAGCAGCCCCGACAGGGCTCAAGAGCAGTACTTC	TRBV7-3	TRBJ2-7	TRBD1	NA
CSVLLRQGFEQYF	TGCAGCGTTCTCCTCCGACAGGGTTTCGAGCAGTACTTC	TRBV29-1	TRBJ2-7	TRBD1	NA
CASSDPGTAPYGYTF	TGTGCCAGCAGTGACCCCGGGACAGCTCCCTATGGCTACACCTTC	TRBV6-4	TRBJ1-2	TRBD1	NA
CASSQDSPPGTRPYEQYF	TGTGCCAGCAGCCAAGATAGTCCCCCCGGTACGCGGCCCTACGAGCAGTACTTC	TRBV3-1/TRBV3-2	TRBJ2-7	NA	NA
CASSQEGLAGVNEQFF	TGCGCCAGCAGCCAAGAAGGGCTAGCGGGAGTCAATGAGCAGTTCTTC	TRBV4-1	TRBJ2-1	TRBD2	NA
CASSLYSAGNNIQYF	TGTGCCAGCAGTTTATACTCGGCGGGGAATAACATTCAGTACTTC	TRBV27	TRBJ2-4	NA	NA
CASSMGTGEFYEQYF	TGTGCCAGTAGTATGGGGACAGGGGAATTCTACGAGCAGTACTTC	TRBV19	TRBJ2-7	TRBD1	NA
CASCTDRGYNEQFF	TGCGCCAGTTGTACGGACAGGGGCTACAATGAGCAGTTCTTC	TRBV5-1	TRBJ2-1	TRBD1	once
CASSLAGRGRRPDRGLSETQYF	TGTGCCAGCAGCTTAGCGGGAAGAGGAAGGAGACCGGACAGGGGGCTTTCGGAGACCCAGTACTTC	TRBV7-2	TRBJ2-5	TRBD1	NA
CASSELFRGVLLGQYF	TGTGCCAGCAGTGAACTCTTCAGGGGTGTGTTATTAGGGCAGTACTTC	TRBV6-4	TRBJ2-7	NA	NA
CASSQEGRVPEAFF	TGTGCCAGCAGCCAAGAGGGGAGGGTCCCTGAAGCTTTCTTT	TRBV14	TRBJ1-1	NA	NA
CASRTGDLNTEAFF	TGTGCCAGTAGGACAGGGGATTTAAACACTGAAGCTTTCTTT	TRBV19	TRBJ1-1	TRBD1	NA
CASSSGDLSYNEQFF	TGTGCCAGCAGTTCGGGGGACCTCTCCTACAATGAGCAGTTCTTC	TRBV28	TRBJ2-1	NA	NA
CASSLKFAVQNEQFF	TGTGCCAGCAGCTTAAAGTTTGCCGTACAAAATGAGCAGTTCTTC	TRBV11-2	TRBJ2-1	NA	few